The 23 T cell receptor beta chains listed next were all sequenced from one sample in a study of graft-versus-host responses after intestinal transplantation. The table came from immunoSEQ multiplex PCR; TCRdb's copy has only in-frame clones and leaves some out. The sample records tens of thousands of clones, approximately 95% being singletons. Their recognized antigens are unknown. Specimen: unstimulated CD8+ T cells sorted from spleen or lymph node cells, collected before transplant. These TCRs come from a human donor who was the organ donor for an intestinal transplant.

The chain combines TRBV19 with TRBJ2-1; 7 nucleotides agree with TRBD1. From germline, CDR1 is LNHDA and CDR2 SQIVND (reference sequence). The V segment lost 3 bases and the J segment 7 bases; nucleotides outside the gene matches: 3. This CDR3 region has 13 residues. CDR3 protein: CASSMGRGNEQFF. CDR3 DNA sequence: TGTGCCAGTAGTATGGGCAGGGGGAATGAGCAGTTCTTC.

The chain couples TRBV5-5 to TRBJ1-1, with D uncertain. Germline CDR1 and CDR2: SGHKS and YYEKEE (reference sequence). The V end was cut by 1 base, the J end by 8 bases, with 9 bases between. The CDR3 spans 12 residues. The chain's CDR3 is CASSLQRGEAFF. CDR3 DNA sequence: TGTGCCAGCAGCTTGCAGCGGGGAGAAGCTTTCTTT.

This clone was detected once. The gene calls are TRBV5-4 and TRBJ1-6; maybe TRBD1 (6 bases). Trimming pared 0 bases from V and 8 bases from J, leaving 15 bases between. Germline values: CDR1 SGHNT, CDR2 YYREEE (reference sequence). This CDR3 region has 16 residues. The chain's CDR3 is CASSLGTGNYDSPLHF. The DNA of the CDR3 is TGTGCCAGCAGCTTGGGCACAGGGAATTATGATTCACCCCTCCACTTT.

This rearrangement joins TRBV13 to TRBJ2-1; 11 bases line up with TRBD2. This CDR3 comprises 14 residues. CDR1 is PRHDT, CDR2 FYEKMQ, per germline (reference sequence). V lost 7 bases to trimming and J lost 6 bases; unmatched junction nucleotides: 5. The CDR3 sequence: CASTPTSGINEQFF. The CDR3 DNA sequence: TGTGCCAGCACACCGACTAGCGGGATCAATGAGCAGTTCTTC.

This chain links TRBV28 with TRBJ1-1, with D unclear. The CDR3 consists of 12 residues. V shed 3 bases and J shed 7 bases, with 9 bases lying between them. Per the germline V gene, CDR1 is MDHEN and CDR2 is SYDVKM. The CDR3 sequence is CASSFFGDEAFF. CDR3 coding DNA: TGTGCCAGCAGTTTCTTTGGAGATGAAGCTTTCTTT.

The V gene is TRBV28, the J gene TRBJ2-7; TRBD2 might be the D (7 bases). V lost 2 bases and J 7 bases, leaving 15 bases between the germline ends. In germline, CDR1 is MDHEN, CDR2 SYDVKM. The CDR3 runs to 14 residues. CDR3 DNA sequence: TGTGCCAGCAGTTTAGGGGGGAGGGGGAGTGAGCAGTACTTC. Translating it yields CASSLGGRGSEQYF.

V usage is TRBV29-1 and J usage is TRBJ2-7; D may be TRBD2 (5 bases). Germline V lookup: CDR1 SQVTM, CDR2 ANQGSEA. The CDR3 consists of 12 residues. V lost 8 bases and J 3 bases, leaving 14 bases between the germline ends. CDR3 DNA sequence: TGCAGCATAAGGGATGAGGGCTACGAGCAGTACTTC. Translating gives CSIRDEGYEQYF.

The CDR3 protein is CASSLAGRGYNEQFF. CDR3 DNA sequence: TGTGCCAGCAGCTTAGCGGGGCGGGGCTACAATGAGCAGTTCTTC. J is TRBJ2-1 and V is TRBV7-8, with D maybe TRBD2 (6 bases). V gave up 0 bases and J gave up 3 bases, with 9 bases separating them. The CDR3 spans 15 residues. Germline CDR1 is SGHVS and CDR2 is FQNEAQ.

This clone was picked up one time. The chain joins TRBV4-1 to TRBJ1-1; weak D call: TRBD1 (6 bases). Germline CDR1 and CDR2: MGHRA and YSYEKL. V lost 0 bases and J 2 bases, leaving 19 bases between the germline ends. The CDR3 is 18 amino acids. CDR3 protein: CASSQEGAGVIRNTEAFF. The CDR3 region has the DNA TGCGCCAGCAGCCAAGAGGGCGCAGGGGTAATTCGAAACACTGAAGCTTTCTTT.

This clone was picked up one time. The chain combines TRBV5-4 with TRBJ2-7; the D gene is possibly TRBD2 (6 bases). V lost 2 bases and J lost 3, with 15 bases in between. The CDR3 is made up of 15 amino acids. Germline loops: CDR1 SGHNT, CDR2 YYREEE (reference sequence). CDR3 nucleotide sequence: TGTGCCAGCAGCTTAACGGCGGGGCCCCTCTACGAGCAGTACTTC. Protein sequence: CASSLTAGPLYEQYF.

The rearrangement links TRBV19 to TRBJ2-7; no clear D gene. The CDR3 is 13 residues long. Germline CDR1 LNHDA, CDR2 SQIVND (reference sequence). V lost 3 bases, J lost 3 bases, and 9 bases lay in between. The CDR3 nucleotides are TGTGCCAGTAGTATCGCGATTCACTACGAGCAGTACTTC. It specifies CASSIAIHYEQYF.

The chain carries TRBV28 and TRBJ2-3, with TRBD2 matching over 9 bases. Germline V gene sequence: CDR1 MDHEN, CDR2 SYDVKM. This CDR3 is built from 15 residues. The J segment lost 2 bases and the V segment lost 5 bases, leaving 5 bases of the junction unmatched. The CDR3 protein is CASSPRLAVTDTQYF. The CDR3 DNA reads TGTGCCAGCAGTCCGAGACTAGCGGTCACAGATACGCAGTATTTT.

This sequence joins TRBV19 and TRBJ1-5; D unclear. This CDR3 spans 15 amino acids. V shed 5 bases and J shed 3 bases, with 14 bases lying between them. CDR1 and CDR2 (germline): LNHDA, SQIVND (reference sequence). The CDR3 DNA sequence: TGTGCCAGTAGTGGCGTGGAGGGATTCAATCAGCCCCAGCATTTT. Residues: CASSGVEGFNQPQHF.

The chain joins TRBV19 to TRBJ1-1; tentative D call: TRBD1 (6 bases). V lost 3 bases to trimming and J lost 5 bases, with 13 bases between them. The germline V gene encodes CDR1 LNHDA and CDR2 SQIVND (reference sequence). CDR3 length: 14 amino acids. CDR3 residues: CASSMSGGRTEAFF. Here the CDR3 DNA reads TGTGCCAGTAGTATGAGCGGGGGGCGGACTGAAGCTTTCTTT.

The table lists this clone with a few counts. CDR3 amino acids: CASSPTGGGTEAFF. CDR3 DNA: TGTGCCAGCAGCCCAACAGGGGGCGGCACTGAAGCTTTCTTT. V is TRBV27 and J is TRBJ1-1; 9 bases are a match to TRBD1. The germline V gene has CDR1 MNHEY and CDR2 SMNVEV (reference sequence). The CDR3 loop spans 14 amino acids. J gave up 4 bases and V 6 bases, and 6 bases lay outside the gene matches.

Only one count was recorded for this clone. The chain joins TRBV2 to TRBJ2-7; no clear D gene. Germline V CDR1 and CDR2: SNHLY, FYNNEI. The V end lost 2 bases, the J end lost 5 bases, and 13 bases lay between the germline ends. CDR3 length: 14 residues. DNA of the CDR3: TGTGCCAGCAGTGAATTAGGTAATGAGGACGAGCAGTACTTC. Its protein is CASSELGNEDEQYF.

The genes are TRBV27 and TRBJ2-5, with 8 bases lining up with TRBD2. Germline CDR1 MNHEY, CDR2 SMNVEV (reference sequence). V gave up 3 bases and J gave up 4 bases; unmatched junction bases: 4. This CDR3 contains 14 residues. This CDR3 is CASSFSTSAETQYF. Written as DNA, the CDR3 is TGTGCCAGCAGTTTTTCGACTAGCGCAGAGACCCAGTACTTC.

The rearrangement uses TRBV4-1 and TRBJ2-7, with 7 bases identical to TRBD1. The CDR3 contains 14 residues. Per the germline V gene, CDR1 is MGHRA and CDR2 is YSYEKL. Losses at the gene ends were 2 bases for V and 5 bases for J; bases not matched to a gene: 6. In DNA form, the CDR3 reads TGCGCCAGCAGCCAACTGACAGGGCCCAACGAGCAGTACTTC. It specifies CASSQLTGPNEQYF.

The CDR3 nucleotides read TGTGCCAGCAGCTTGGGGGTCGAGGGAACGGGCTATGGCTACACCTTC. It yields the protein CASSLGVEGTGYGYTF. The chain employs TRBV5-4 and TRBJ1-2; D is uncertain. With 0 bases removed from V and 4 bases from J, the gap between germline ends came to 16 bases. The CDR3 sequence is 16 residues long. Germline CDR1 SGHNT, CDR2 YYREEE (reference sequence).

The V call is TRBV14, the J call TRBJ2-7; 8 nucleotides align to TRBD2. J was trimmed by 1 base and V by 3 bases; bases with no gene match: 11. The CDR3 is 17 residues long. CDR1 and CDR2 (germline): SGHDN, FVKESK. CDR3 coding DNA: TGTGCCAGCAGCCATCCGACTAGCGCCACTTATTCCTACGAGCAGTACTTC. It codes for CASSHPTSATYSYEQYF.

The table lists this clone with a count of one. V and J are TRBV5-6 and TRBJ1-5; TRBD1 matches 7 bases. The CDR3 spans 14 residues. V was clipped by 4 bases and J by 10 bases; unmatched bases: 11. Germline V gene data show CDR1 as SGHDT and CDR2 as YYEEEE. The CDR3 region is CASSPGTAKGPQHF. The CDR3 DNA reads as TGTGCCAGCAGCCCGGGGACAGCCAAGGGACCCCAGCATTTT.

The CDR3: CASPQSRERRVHEQFF. The CDR3 region has the DNA TGCGCCAGCCCCCAGAGCCGGGAGCGTCGAGTCCATGAGCAGTTCTTC. The genes are TRBV10-1 and TRBJ2-1, with a weak D call TRBD2 (6 bases). Trimming removed 8 bases at V and 8 bases at J, with 25 bases between. The CDR3 sequence is 16 residues long. The germline gives CDR1 WNHNN, CDR2 SYGVQD (reference sequence).

The CDR3 nucleotides read TGTGCCAGCAGCGTACTAGCGGGAGGACCCTACGAGCAGTACTTC. This encodes CASSVLAGGPYEQYF. V usage is TRBV9 and J usage is TRBJ2-7; 11 bases are a match to TRBD2. Germline V gene lookup returns CDR1 SGDLS and CDR2 YYNGEE. The CDR3 has 15 residues. Trimming cost V 1 base and J 2 bases; bases outside gene matches: 2.